This TCR beta chain was captured in a study of T cells in localized non-small cell lung cancer. In regard to this clone: Its antigen is as yet unknown.

Assay: immunoSEQ multiplex PCR; the TCRdb copy retains only in-frame clones and omits some. The sample shows about 19,000 clones, around 86% of them seen only once. Study results and caveats: Out of the top 100 tumor clones, a median around 56 were seen in adjacent lung.

CDR3 length equals 13 residues. Trimming removed 0 bases from V and 4 bases from J, with 5 bases in between. Germline V CDR1 and CDR2: SGHRS, YFSETQ. This chain links TRBV5-1 with TRBJ1-3, with a possible D match to TRBD1 (5 bases). The sequence was obtained from a female donor over 55 with stage I lung adenocarcinoma. Sequenced material: peripheral blood, taken before any cancer treatment. CDR3 region: CASSLGGGNTIYF. DNA of the CDR3: TGCGCCAGCAGCTTGGGGGGCGGAAACACCATATATTTT.